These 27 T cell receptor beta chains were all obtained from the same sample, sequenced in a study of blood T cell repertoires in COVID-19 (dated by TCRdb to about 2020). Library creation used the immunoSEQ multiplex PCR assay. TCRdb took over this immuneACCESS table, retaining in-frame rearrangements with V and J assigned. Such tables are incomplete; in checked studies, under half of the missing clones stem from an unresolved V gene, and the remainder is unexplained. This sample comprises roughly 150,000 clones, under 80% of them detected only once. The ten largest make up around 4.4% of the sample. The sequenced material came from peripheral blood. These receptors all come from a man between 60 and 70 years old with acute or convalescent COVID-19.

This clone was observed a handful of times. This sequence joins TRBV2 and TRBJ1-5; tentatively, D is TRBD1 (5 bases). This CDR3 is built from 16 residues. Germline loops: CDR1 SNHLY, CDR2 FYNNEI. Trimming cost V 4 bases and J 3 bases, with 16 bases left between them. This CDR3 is CASSGEGGAPNQPQHF. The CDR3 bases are TGTGCCAGCAGTGGAGAGGGCGGGGCCCCCAATCAGCCCCAGCATTTT.

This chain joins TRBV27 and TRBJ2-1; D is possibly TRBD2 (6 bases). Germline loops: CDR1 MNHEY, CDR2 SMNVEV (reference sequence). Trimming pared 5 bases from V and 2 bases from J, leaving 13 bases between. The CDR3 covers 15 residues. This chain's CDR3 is CASSPSGATYNEQFF. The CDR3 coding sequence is TGTGCCAGCAGTCCCTCGGGAGCCACCTACAATGAGCAGTTCTTC.

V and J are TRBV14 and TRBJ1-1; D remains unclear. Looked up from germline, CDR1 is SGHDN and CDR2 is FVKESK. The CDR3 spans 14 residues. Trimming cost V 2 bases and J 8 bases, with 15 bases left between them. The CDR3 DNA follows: TGTGCCAGCAGCCAAAAGGAGGCCTTAGGAGAAGCTTTCTTT. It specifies CASSQKEALGEAFF.

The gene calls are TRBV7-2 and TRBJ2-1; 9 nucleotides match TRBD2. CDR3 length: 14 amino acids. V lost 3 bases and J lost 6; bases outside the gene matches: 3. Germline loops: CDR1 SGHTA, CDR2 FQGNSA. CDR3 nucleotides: TGTGCCAGCAGCTTGCGCGGGAGGGCCAATGAGCAGTTCTTC. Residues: CASSLRGRANEQFF.

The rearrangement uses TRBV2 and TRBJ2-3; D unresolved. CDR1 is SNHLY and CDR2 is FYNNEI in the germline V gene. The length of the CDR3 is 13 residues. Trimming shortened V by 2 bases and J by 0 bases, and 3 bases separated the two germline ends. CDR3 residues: CASSEQSTDTQYF. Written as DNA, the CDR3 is TGTGCCAGCAGTGAACAGAGCACAGATACGCAGTATTTT.

The CDR3: CAIRGQGTSGEQYF. As DNA, the CDR3 is TGTGCCATCAGGGGACAGGGAACCTCGGGGGAGCAGTACTTC. J is TRBJ2-7 and V is TRBV10-3, with 9 bases that match TRBD1. V gave up 6 bases and J gave up 7 bases; unmatched junction bases: 10. The V gene's germline CDR1 is ENHRY and CDR2 SYGVKD. There are 14 residues in the CDR3.

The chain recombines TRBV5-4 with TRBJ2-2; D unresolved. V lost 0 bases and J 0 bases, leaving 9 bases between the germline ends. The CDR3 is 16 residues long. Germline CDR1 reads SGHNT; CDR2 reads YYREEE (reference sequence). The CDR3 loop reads CASSLGGPTNTGELFF. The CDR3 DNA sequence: TGTGCCAGCAGCTTGGGTGGGCCTACGAACACCGGGGAGCTGTTTTTT.

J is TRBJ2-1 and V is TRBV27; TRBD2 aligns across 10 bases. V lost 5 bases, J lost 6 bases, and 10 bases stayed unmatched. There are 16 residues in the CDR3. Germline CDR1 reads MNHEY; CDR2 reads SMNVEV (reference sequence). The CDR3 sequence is CASSSSGTSEVNEQFF. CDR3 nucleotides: TGTGCCAGCAGTAGCTCCGGGACTAGCGAGGTCAATGAGCAGTTCTTC.

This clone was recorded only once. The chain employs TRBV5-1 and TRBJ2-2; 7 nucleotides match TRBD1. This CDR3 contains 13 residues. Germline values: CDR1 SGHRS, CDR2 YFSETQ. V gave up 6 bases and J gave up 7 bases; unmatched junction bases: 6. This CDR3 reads CASIDREYGELFF. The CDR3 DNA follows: TGCGCCAGCATCGACAGGGAGTACGGGGAGCTGTTTTTT. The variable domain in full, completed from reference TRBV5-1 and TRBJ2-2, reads KAGVTQTPRYLIKTRGQQVTLSCSPISGHRSVSWYQQTPGQGLQFLFEYFSETQRNKGNFPGRFSGRQFSNSRSEMNVSTLELGDSALYLCASIDREYGELFFGEGSRLTVL.

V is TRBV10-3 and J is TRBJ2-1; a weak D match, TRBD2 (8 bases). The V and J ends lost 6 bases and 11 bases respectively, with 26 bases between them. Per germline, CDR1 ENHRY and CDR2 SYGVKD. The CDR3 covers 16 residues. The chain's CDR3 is CAISSGGGLVETKQFF. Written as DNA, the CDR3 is TGTGCCATCAGCTCAGGGGGGGGACTAGTCGAGACGAAGCAGTTCTTC.

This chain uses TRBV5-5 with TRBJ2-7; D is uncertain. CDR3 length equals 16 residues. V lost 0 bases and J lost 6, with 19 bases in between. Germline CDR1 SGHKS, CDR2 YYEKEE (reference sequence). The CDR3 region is CASSLAATRLSAEQYF. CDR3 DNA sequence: TGTGCCAGCAGCTTGGCCGCTACGAGACTGAGCGCCGAGCAGTACTTC.

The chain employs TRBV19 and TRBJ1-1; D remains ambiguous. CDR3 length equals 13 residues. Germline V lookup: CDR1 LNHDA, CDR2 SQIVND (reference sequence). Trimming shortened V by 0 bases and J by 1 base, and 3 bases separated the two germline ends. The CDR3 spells CASSIEQNTEAFF. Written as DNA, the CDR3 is TGTGCCAGTAGTATAGAACAGAACACTGAAGCTTTCTTT.

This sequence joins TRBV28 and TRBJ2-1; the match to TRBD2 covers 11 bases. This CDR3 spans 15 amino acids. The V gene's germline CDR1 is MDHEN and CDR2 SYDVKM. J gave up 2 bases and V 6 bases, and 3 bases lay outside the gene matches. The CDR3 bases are TGTGCCAGCAGCAAGACTAGCGGGGCCTACAATGAGCAGTTCTTC. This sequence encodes CASSKTSGAYNEQFF.

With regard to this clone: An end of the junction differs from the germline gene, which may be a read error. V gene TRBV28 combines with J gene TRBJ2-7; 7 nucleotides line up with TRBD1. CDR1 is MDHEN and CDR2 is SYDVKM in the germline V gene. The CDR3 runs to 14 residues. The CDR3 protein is CASSREGAPTSSNF. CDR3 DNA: TGTGCCAGCAGTCGTGAGGGGGCTCCTACGAGCAGTAACTTC.

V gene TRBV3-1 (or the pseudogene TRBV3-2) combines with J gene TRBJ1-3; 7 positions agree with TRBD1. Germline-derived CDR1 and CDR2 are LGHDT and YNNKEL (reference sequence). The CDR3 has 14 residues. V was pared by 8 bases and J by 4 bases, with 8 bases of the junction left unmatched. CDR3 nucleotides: TGTGCCAGCTCGTCGACAGGGAACGGAAACACCATATATTTT. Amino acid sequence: CASSSTGNGNTIYF.

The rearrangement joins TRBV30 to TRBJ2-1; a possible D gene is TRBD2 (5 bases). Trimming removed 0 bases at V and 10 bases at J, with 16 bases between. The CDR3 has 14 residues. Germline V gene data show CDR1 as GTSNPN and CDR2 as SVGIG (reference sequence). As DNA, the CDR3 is TGTGCCTGGAGTGTCGAGATAGCGTCCCTGGAGCAGTTCTTC. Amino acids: CAWSVEIASLEQFF.

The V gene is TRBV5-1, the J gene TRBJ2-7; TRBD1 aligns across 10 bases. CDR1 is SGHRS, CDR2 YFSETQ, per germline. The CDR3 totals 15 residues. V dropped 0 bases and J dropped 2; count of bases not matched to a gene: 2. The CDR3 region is CASSLGGQGTYEQYF. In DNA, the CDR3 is TGCGCCAGCAGCTTGGGGGGACAGGGGACCTACGAGCAGTACTTC. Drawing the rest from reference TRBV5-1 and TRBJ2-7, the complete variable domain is KAGVTQTPRYLIKTRGQQVTLSCSPISGHRSVSWYQQTPGQGLQFLFEYFSETQRNKGNFPGRFSGRQFSNSRSEMNVSTLELGDSALYLCASSLGGQGTYEQYFGPGTRLTVT.

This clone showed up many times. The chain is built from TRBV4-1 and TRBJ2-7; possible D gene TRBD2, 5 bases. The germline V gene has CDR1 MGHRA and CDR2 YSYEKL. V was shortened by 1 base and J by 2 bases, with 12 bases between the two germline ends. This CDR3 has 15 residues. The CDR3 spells CASSQAVTTAYEQYF. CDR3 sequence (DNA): TGCGCCAGCAGCCAAGCCGTGACTACAGCCTACGAGCAGTACTTC.

The CDR3 reads CASSGGAESPPDTF. For the CDR3, the DNA is TGTGCCAGTAGTGGTGGGGCAGAAAGCCCCCCGGACACCTTC. V gene TRBV19 combines with J gene TRBJ1-2; a weak D match, TRBD1 (5 bases). This CDR3 contains 14 residues. Trimming took off 5 bases at V and 12 bases at J, with 22 bases between the two ends. Per germline, CDR1 LNHDA and CDR2 SQIVND (reference sequence). Supplemented by reference TRBV19 and TRBJ1-2, the full variable domain reads DGGITQSPKYLFRKEGQNVTLSCEQNLNHDAMYWYRQDPGQGLRLIYYSQIVNDFQKGDIAEGYSVSREKKESFPLTVTSAQKNPTAFYLCASSGGAESPPDTFGSGTRLTVV.

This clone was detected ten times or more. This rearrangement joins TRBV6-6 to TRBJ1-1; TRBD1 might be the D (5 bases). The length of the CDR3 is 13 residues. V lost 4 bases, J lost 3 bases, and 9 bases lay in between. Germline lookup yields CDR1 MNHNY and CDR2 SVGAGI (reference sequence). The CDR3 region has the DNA TGTGCCAGCAGTTGGGTAGGGGACACTGAAGCTTTCTTT. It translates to CASSWVGDTEAFF.

CDR3: CASSFSKSTDTQYF. Written as DNA, the CDR3 is TGCGCCAGCAGCTTTTCCAAAAGCACAGATACGCAGTATTTT. The chain joins TRBV5-1 to TRBJ2-3; no definite D call. The CDR3 is made up of 14 amino acids. Looked up from germline, CDR1 is SGHRS and CDR2 is YFSETQ. The V and J ends lost 2 bases and 0 bases respectively, with 7 bases between them.

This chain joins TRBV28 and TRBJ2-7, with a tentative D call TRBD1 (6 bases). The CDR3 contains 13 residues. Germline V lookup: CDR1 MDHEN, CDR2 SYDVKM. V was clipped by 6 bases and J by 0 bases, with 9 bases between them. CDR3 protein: CASRAGASYEQYF. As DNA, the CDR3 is TGTGCCAGCAGGGCAGGGGCCTCCTACGAGCAGTACTTC.

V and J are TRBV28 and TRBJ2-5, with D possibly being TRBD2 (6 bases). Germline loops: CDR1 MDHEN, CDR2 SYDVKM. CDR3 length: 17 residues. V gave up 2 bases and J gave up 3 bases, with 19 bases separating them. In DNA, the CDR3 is TGTGCCAGCAGTTTAGTAGGGGACTGGTTCTCAAAAGAGACCCAGTACTTC. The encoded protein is CASSLVGDWFSKETQYF.

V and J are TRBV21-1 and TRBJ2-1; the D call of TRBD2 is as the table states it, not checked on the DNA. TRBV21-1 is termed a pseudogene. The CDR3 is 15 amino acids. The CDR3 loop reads CASSPGTSGSVEQFF. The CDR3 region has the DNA TGTGCCAGCAGCCCCGGGACTAGCGGGAGTGTTGAGCAGTTCTTC.

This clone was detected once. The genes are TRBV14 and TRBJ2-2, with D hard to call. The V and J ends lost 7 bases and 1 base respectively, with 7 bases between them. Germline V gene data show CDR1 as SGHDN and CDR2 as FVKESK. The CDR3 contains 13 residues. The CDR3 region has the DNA TGTGCCAGCAATACTCAGAACACCGGGGAGCTGTTTTTT. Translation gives CASNTQNTGELFF.

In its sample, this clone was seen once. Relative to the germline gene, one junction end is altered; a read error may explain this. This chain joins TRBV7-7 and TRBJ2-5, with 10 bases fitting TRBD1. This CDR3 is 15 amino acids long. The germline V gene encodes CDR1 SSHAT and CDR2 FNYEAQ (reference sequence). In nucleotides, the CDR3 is TGTGCCGGCAGCACCGGGACAGGGGCATTAGAGACCCAGTACTTC. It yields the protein CAGSTGTGALETQYF. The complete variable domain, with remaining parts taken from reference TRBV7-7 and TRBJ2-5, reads GAGVSQSPRYKVTKRGQDVTLRCDPISSHATLYWYQQALGQGPEFLTYFNYEAQPDKSGLPSDRFSAERPEGSISTLTIQRTEQRDSAMYRCAGSTGTGALETQYFGPGTRLLVL.

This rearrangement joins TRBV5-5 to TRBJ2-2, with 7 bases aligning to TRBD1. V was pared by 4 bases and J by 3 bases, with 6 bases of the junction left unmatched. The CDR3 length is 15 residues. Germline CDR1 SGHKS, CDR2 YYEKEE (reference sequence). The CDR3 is CASSRWDSDTGELFF. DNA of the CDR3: TGTGCCAGCAGCAGATGGGACAGCGACACCGGGGAGCTGTTTTTT. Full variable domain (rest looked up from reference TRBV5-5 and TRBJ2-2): DAGVTQSPTHLIKTRGQQVTLRCSPISGHKSVSWYQQVLGQGPQFIFQYYEKEERGRGNFPDRFSARQFPNYSSELNVNALLLGDSALYLCASSRWDSDTGELFFGEGSRLTVL.